These 30 T cell receptor beta chains were sequenced from one sample in a study of shared clonotypes between healthy human individuals (dated by TCRdb to between 2020 and 2021). Libraries were constructed by the immunoSEQ multiplex PCR assay. As stored in TCRdb, this immuneACCESS dataset retains in-frame rearrangements with V and J assigned. A fraction of the clones does not appear; measured against another copy, unresolved V genes explain less than half of the discrepancy, and the remainder lacks a known reason. The sample table lists 2 million to 2.5 million clones, 80% to 95% of them with a count of one. Roughly 0.36% of the sample is held by the ten biggest clonotypes. The material sequenced was naive CD4+ T cells from PBMCs. Sample cell subset or site, as interpreted from the label and publication: CD45RA+ positively selected. Receptors were obtained from a man aged 18 to 29 in good health. Some clones in this sample may be carry-over from other donors' samples.

The rearrangement links TRBV9 to TRBJ2-5, with D possibly matching TRBD1 (5 bases). The CDR3 consists of 15 residues. The germline V and J ends were trimmed by 3 bases and 3 bases, with 15 bases remaining between them. The germline V gene has CDR1 SGDLS and CDR2 YYNGEE. The CDR3 sequence: CASSAFPGREETQYF. The CDR3, as DNA: TGTGCCAGCAGCGCTTTCCCAGGGCGCGAAGAGACCCAGTACTTC.

A remark on this clone: A junction end diverges from the germline sequence, so it may reflect a read error. J is TRBJ1-2 and V is TRBV4-2; 7 bases map to TRBD1. This CDR3 spans 15 amino acids. Germline values: CDR1 LGHNA, CDR2 YNFKEQ. The CDR3 protein is CARSQAVTGFSGYTF. In DNA, the CDR3 is TGTGCCCGCAGCCAAGCCGTGACAGGGTTTAGTGGCTACACCTTC.

In this sample, this clone turned up once. V is TRBV7-3 and J is TRBJ2-2, with a tentative D call TRBD1 (5 bases). The germline gives CDR1 SGHTA, CDR2 FQGTGA. There are 16 residues in the CDR3. Between the trimmed V and J ends, which lost 1 base and 0 bases, there was a span of 9 bases. The CDR3 is CASSLKGPTNTGELFF. The CDR3 nucleotides are TGTGCCAGCAGCTTAAAGGGGCCCACGAACACCGGGGAGCTGTTTTTT. Variable domain in full (rest from reference TRBV7-3 and TRBJ2-2): GAGVSQTPSNKVTEKGKYVELRCDPISGHTALYWYRQSLGQGPEFLIYFQGTGAADDSGLPNDRFFAVRPEGSVSTLKIQRTERGDSAVYLCASSLKGPTNTGELFFGEGSRLTVL.

The chain uses TRBV5-4 and TRBJ2-2; D is unresolved. This CDR3 spans 16 amino acids. The germline V and J ends were trimmed by 3 bases and 1 base, with 13 bases remaining between them. The germline V gene has CDR1 SGHNT and CDR2 YYREEE (reference sequence). The CDR3 region has the DNA TGTGCCAGCAGCTCCTTCCTTGGGATGAACACCGGGGAGCTGTTTTTT. Protein product: CASSSFLGMNTGELFF.

Remarks on this clone: The identical CDR3 is also encoded by other nucleotide sequences in the sample. The chain couples TRBV5-5 to TRBJ1-1; D is ambiguous. The CDR3 length is 13 residues. CDR1 SGHKS and CDR2 YYEKEE come from the germline V gene (reference sequence). The V end lost 1 base, the J end lost 2 bases, and 6 bases lay between the germline ends. The CDR3: CASSLRVNTEAFF. CDR3 nucleotides: TGTGCCAGCAGCTTGCGGGTTAACACTGAAGCTTTCTTT.

This chain connects TRBV2 to TRBJ2-3; D may be TRBD1 (6 bases). From germline, CDR1 is SNHLY and CDR2 FYNNEI. The CDR3 is 15 residues long. The V end lost 0 bases, the J end lost 3 bases, and 10 bases lay between the germline ends. The CDR3: CASSEAPRGTDTQYF. The CDR3, as DNA: TGTGCCAGCAGTGAAGCGCCCAGGGGAACAGATACGCAGTATTTT.

The V and J genes are TRBV28 and TRBJ2-3, with 10 bases matching TRBD2. Trimming at V came to 4 bases and at J to 4 bases, leaving 11 bases not matched to a gene. CDR1 MDHEN and CDR2 SYDVKM come from the germline V gene. The CDR3 sequence is 17 residues long. The CDR3 is CASSSLLAGTSADTQYF. In DNA form, the CDR3 reads TGTGCCAGCAGTTCCTTACTAGCGGGGACGTCAGCAGATACGCAGTATTTT.

This chain joins TRBV5-1 and TRBJ1-3; the match to TRBD1 covers 7 bases. The V and J ends lost 1 base and 1 base, in that order; junction bases with no gene match: 5. Germline V gene data show CDR1 as SGHRS and CDR2 as YFSETQ. The CDR3 has 16 residues. CDR3 in DNA: TGCGCCAGCAGCTTGCAGGGGGTTTTTTCTGGAAACACCATATATTTT. Residues: CASSLQGVFSGNTIYF.

About this clone itself: The sample holds other DNA sequences that translate to the same CDR3. The chain couples TRBV5-4 to TRBJ2-3; D is unresolved. CDR3 length: 12 amino acids. V dropped 1 base and J dropped 4 bases, with 4 bases sitting between them. The germline CDR1 and CDR2 sequences are SGHNT and YYREEE (reference sequence). CDR3 region: CASSLSADTQYF. CDR3 DNA sequence: TGTGCCAGCAGCTTGAGCGCAGATACGCAGTATTTT. Looking up the rest from reference TRBV5-4 and TRBJ2-3 gives the full variable domain: ETGVTQSPTHLIKTRGQQVTLRCSSQSGHNTVSWYQQALGQGPQFIFQYYREEENGRGNFPPRFSGLQFPNYSSELNVNALELDDSALYLCASSLSADTQYFGPGTRLTVL.

The chain is built from TRBV19 and TRBJ1-5; 10 nucleotides line up with TRBD1. Germline V gives CDR1 LNHDA, CDR2 SQIVND (reference sequence). The trim removed 7 bases at V and 5 bases at J, leaving 5 bases unmatched. This CDR3 comprises 14 residues. For the CDR3, the DNA is TGTGCCAGTAAGGGGGGACAGGGGTATCAGCCCCAGCATTTT. Its protein is CASKGGQGYQPQHF.

V is TRBV15 and J is TRBJ1-1, with a weak D call TRBD1 (5 bases). The germline CDR1 and CDR2 sequences are LNHNV and YYDKDF (reference sequence). V was clipped by 1 base and J by 0 bases, with 12 bases between them. The CDR3 has 16 residues. The CDR3 loop is CATSRGSGTLNTEAFF. The CDR3 DNA is TGTGCCACCAGCAGAGGGAGCGGGACTCTGAACACTGAAGCTTTCTTT.

This clone was detected once. V usage is TRBV27 and J usage is TRBJ1-1; perhaps TRBD1 as D (5 bases). The CDR3 is 17 amino acids. Germline CDR1 is MNHEY and CDR2 is SMNVEV (reference sequence). V gave up 8 bases and J gave up 3 bases, with 25 bases separating them. CDR3 bases: TGTGCCAGCCGACTAGCCCGGAGGGGTGGGGGGGACACTGAAGCTTTCTTT. It codes for CASRLARRGGGDTEAFF.

V and J are TRBV7-3 and TRBJ2-1; tentatively, D is TRBD1 (5 bases). From germline, CDR1 is SGHTA and CDR2 FQGTGA. The germline V and J ends were trimmed by 1 base and 6 bases, with 13 bases remaining between them. This CDR3 is 15 amino acids long. The CDR3 is CASSLIPAQVNEQFF. In nucleotides, the CDR3 is TGTGCCAGCAGCTTAATCCCCGCACAGGTCAATGAGCAGTTCTTC.

The CDR3: CASSFDETYEQYF. The CDR3 bases are TGTGCCAGCAGCTTTGACGAGACCTACGAGCAGTACTTC. This chain connects TRBV7-2 to TRBJ2-7; D is unresolved. The CDR3 has 13 amino acids. Between the trimmed V and J ends, which lost 3 bases and 2 bases, there was a span of 8 bases. CDR1 is SGHTA, CDR2 FQGNSA, per germline.

This clone was seen just once. The chain is built from TRBV5-1 and TRBJ2-1, with 7 bases identical to TRBD2. The CDR3 is 17 residues long. Germline trimming cut 0 bases from V and 6 bases from J; bases unmatched to any gene: 12. Per germline, CDR1 SGHRS and CDR2 YFSETQ. CDR3 residues: CASSLEASGPDRNEQFF. Here the CDR3 DNA reads TGCGCCAGCAGCTTGGAAGCTAGCGGACCAGATCGCAATGAGCAGTTCTTC.

The V gene is TRBV19, the J gene TRBJ2-3; D may be TRBD2 (6 bases). Germline V gene data show CDR1 as LNHDA and CDR2 as SQIVND (reference sequence). The CDR3 spans 17 residues. V lost 5 bases and J 2 bases, leaving 20 bases between the germline ends. In DNA form, the CDR3 reads TGTGCCAGTAGTCGGAGGGGCCGGGAGTGGGTCACAGATACGCAGTATTTT. Residues: CASSRRGREWVTDTQYF.

This chain joins TRBV18 and TRBJ2-3; tentative D call: TRBD2 (5 bases). Germline CDR1 and CDR2: KGHSH and LQKENI. The CDR3 runs to 15 residues. V was trimmed by 3 bases and J by 9 bases, leaving 19 bases between them. CDR3 nucleotides: TGTGCCAGCTCACCGGCTAGCAGTTATTCGGGGACGCAGTATTTT. Protein sequence: CASSPASSYSGTQYF. Using reference TRBV18 and TRBJ2-3 for the parts outside the CDR3, the full variable domain is NAGVMQNPRHLVRRRGQEARLRCSPMKGHSHVYWYRQLPEEGLKFMVYLQKENIIDESGMPKERFSAEFPKEGPSILRIQQVVRGDSAAYFCASSPASSYSGTQYFGPGTRLTVL.

V usage is TRBV19 and J usage is TRBJ1-5, with D hard to call. CDR3 size: 13 residues. The germline gives CDR1 LNHDA, CDR2 SQIVND (reference sequence). Trimming stripped 4 bases from V and 3 bases from J, with 7 bases between. This CDR3 reads CASSRSINQPQHF. The CDR3 DNA sequence: TGTGCCAGTAGTAGGTCCATCAATCAGCCCCAGCATTTT.

This clone was counted a few times. Other DNA sequences in this sample translate to the same CDR3. V is TRBV2 and J is TRBJ2-7; D not certain. Germline CDR1 is SNHLY and CDR2 is FYNNEI. V lost 6 bases to trimming and J lost 1 base, with 10 bases between them. CDR3 length: 13 residues. This CDR3 reads CASSGSRSYEQYF. The CDR3 DNA sequence: TGTGCCAGCAGCGGATCAAGGTCCTACGAGCAGTACTTC.

This chain uses TRBV28 with TRBJ2-7, with unresolved D. The DNA end is a closer match to TRBJ2-5, so the J assignment may be wrong. CDR3 length: 12 residues. Germline CDR1 is MDHEN and CDR2 is SYDVKM. CDR3 in amino acids: CASSKSDPTQYF. CDR3 sequence (DNA): TGTGCCAGCAGTAAATCGGACCCGACCCAGTACTTC.

CDR3 in DNA: TGTGCCAGCAGCCTTCCGGGACAGGGAGCAGCAGATACGCAGTATTTT. As protein: CASSLPGQGAADTQYF. The rearrangement joins TRBV7-3 to TRBJ2-3, with 9 bases lining up with TRBD1. Trimming took 5 bases from V and 4 from J; bases not matched to a gene: 10. The CDR3 sequence is 16 residues long. Germline CDR1 is SGHTA and CDR2 is FQGTGA.

The gene calls are TRBV2 and TRBJ2-1; possible D gene TRBD2, 5 bases. Germline V gene sequence: CDR1 SNHLY, CDR2 FYNNEI. V lost 3 bases to trimming and J lost 0 bases, with 6 bases between them. The CDR3 covers 14 residues. CDR3 coding DNA: TGTGCCAGCAGTGACCGGGGCTCCTACAATGAGCAGTTCTTC. It encodes CASSDRGSYNEQFF.

The genes are TRBV9 and TRBJ2-3; 10 nucleotides line up with TRBD2. With 3 bases clipped from V and 2 bases from J, the junction kept 6 bases outside the gene matches. Per germline, CDR1 SGDLS and CDR2 YYNGEE. The CDR3 is 16 amino acids. This CDR3 is CASSAGLAEVTDTQYF. In nucleotides, the CDR3 is TGTGCCAGCAGCGCCGGACTAGCGGAGGTCACAGATACGCAGTATTTT.

Note on this clone: Other DNA variants within this sample encode the same CDR3. J is TRBJ2-7 and V is TRBV28, with D possibly being TRBD2 (6 bases). The length of the CDR3 is 14 residues. With 2 bases removed from V and 3 bases from J, the gap between germline ends came to 11 bases. Germline V gene data show CDR1 as MDHEN and CDR2 as SYDVKM. The CDR3 here is CASSLSPGLYEQYF. The CDR3, as DNA: TGTGCCAGCAGTTTAAGCCCGGGACTCTACGAGCAGTACTTC.

In its sample, this clone was seen once. Other nucleotide sequences from this sample produce the same CDR3. In nucleotides, the CDR3 is TGTGCCAGCAGCTCAATACTAGCGGCCTACGAGCAGTACTTC. Amino acids: CASSSILAAYEQYF. The V call is TRBV11-2, the J call TRBJ2-7, with 8 positions matching TRBD2. V lost 4 bases to trimming and J lost 2 bases; unmatched junction nucleotides: 4. CDR1 is SGHAT and CDR2 is FQNNGV in the germline V gene. The CDR3 is 14 residues long. The full variable domain, with the rest looked up from reference TRBV11-2 and TRBJ2-7, is EAGVAQSPRYKIIEKRQSVAFWCNPISGHATLYWYQQILGQGPKLLIQFQNNGVVDDSQLPKDRFSAERLKGVDSTLKIQPAKLEDSAVYLCASSSILAAYEQYFGPGTRLTVT.

This chain links TRBV29-1 with TRBJ1-2; TRBD1 matches at 7 bases. The CDR3 sequence is 13 residues long. The ends lost 6 bases at V and 10 bases at J; junction bases unmatched: 14. Germline V gene lookup returns CDR1 SQVTM and CDR2 ANQGSEA. As DNA, the CDR3 is TGCAGCGTCGCGGACAGGTCTGAATGGGACTACACCTTC. This translates into CSVADRSEWDYTF.

The J gene is TRBJ2-3, the V gene TRBV5-1; 11 bases map to TRBD1. Per the germline V gene, CDR1 is SGHRS and CDR2 is YFSETQ. This CDR3 is built from 14 residues. Trimming at V came to 7 bases and at J to 6 bases, leaving 7 bases not matched to a gene. DNA of the CDR3: TGCGCCAGCGTACCCGGGACAGGGGGGGATACGCAGTATTTT. Its translation: CASVPGTGGDTQYF. Based on the CDR3 plus reference TRBV5-1 and TRBJ2-3, the full variable domain is KAGVTQTPRYLIKTRGQQVTLSCSPISGHRSVSWYQQTPGQGLQFLFEYFSETQRNKGNFPGRFSGRQFSNSRSEMNVSTLELGDSALYLCASVPGTGGDTQYFGPGTRLTVL.

The CDR3 loop is CASRRSRDRELENGYTF. The CDR3 bases are TGTGCCAGCAGGCGAAGCCGGGACAGGGAACTAGAAAATGGCTACACCTTC. The genes are TRBV11-2 and TRBJ1-2; 9 nucleotides agree with TRBD1. Germline CDR1 reads SGHAT; CDR2 reads FQNNGV. The V segment lost 6 bases and the J segment 6 bases; nucleotides outside the gene matches: 17. This CDR3 is built from 17 residues.

The chain has TRBV10-3 and TRBJ2-1; TRBD2 agrees at 12 bases. This CDR3 is 13 amino acids long. J lost 7 bases, V lost 10 bases, and 5 bases had no gene match. CDR1 is ENHRY and CDR2 is SYGVKD in the germline V gene. The CDR3 loop is CATGLAGTNEQFF. The CDR3 nucleotides are TGTGCCACTGGACTAGCGGGGACGAATGAGCAGTTCTTC.

This sequence joins TRBV7-2 and TRBJ1-1; D is unresolved. Per germline, CDR1 SGHTA and CDR2 FQGNSA. CDR3 length: 16 residues. V was shortened by 5 bases and J by 2 bases, with 18 bases between the two germline ends. The CDR3 DNA is TGTGCCAGCAGCCCCGGACTCAGCCATACTAACACTGAAGCTTTCTTT. It is translated as CASSPGLSHTNTEAFF.